These T cell receptor beta chains were read from a single sample in a study of human T cells and chemical hapten exposure. One entry per CDR3 protein results from TCRdb running MiXCR on the RACE reads. The sample holds some 400,000 distinct CDR3 sequences, about 5.1% seen once. Material: whole blood, obtained in connection with sensitization to the hapten diphenylcyclopropenone (DPC). Source of these receptors: a woman in her forties or fifties with alopecia areata. Some clones in this sample may be carry-over from other donors' samples. Each CDR3 is given with its conserved first and last residue. The D gene is left open where the match is weak. The listing skips clone size in some rows; elsewhere it reads once, few, many or a size class.

d_gene,abundance,j_gene,v_gene,CDR3aa,CDR3nt
NA,few,TRBJ2-1,TRBV28,CASSLKGTPRNEQFF,TGTGCCAGCAGTTTAAAAGGGACCCCCCGCAATGAGCAGTTCTTC
NA,many,TRBJ2-7,TRBV25-1,CASSEKGREQYF,TGTGCCAGCAGTGAAAAGGGGCGCGAGCAGTACTTC
NA,many,TRBJ1-1,TRBV3-1,CASSQGLTNTEAFF,TGTGCCAGCAGCCAAGGACTGACGAACACTGAAGCTTTCTTT
TRBD2,few,TRBJ2-2,TRBV12-3/TRBV12-4,CASRTSANTGELFF,TGTGCCAGCAGAACTAGCGCGAACACCGGGGAGCTGTTTTTT
NA,once,TRBJ1-5,TRBV30,CASTETYSNQPQHF,TGTGCCTCAACAGAAACTTATAGCAATCAGCCCCAGCATTTT
NA,many,TRBJ1-2,TRBV20-1,CSAWLPYGYTF,TGCAGTGCCTGGTTGCCTTATGGCTACACCTTC
TRBD1,many,TRBJ1-5,TRBV27,CASSGTDNQPQHF,TGTGCCAGCAGTGGGACAGACAATCAGCCCCAGCATTTT
TRBD1,many,TRBJ2-7,TRBV7-2,CASSLSTGGYEQYF,TGTGCCAGCAGCTTATCGACAGGGGGGTACGAGCAGTACTTC
TRBD1,few,TRBJ1-3,TRBV12-3/TRBV12-4,CASSPTPGQESSGNTIYF,TGTGCCAGCAGTCCCACCCCGGGACAGGAGAGCTCTGGAAACACCATATATTTT
TRBD2,few,TRBJ2-6,TRBV9,CASSATILAGSSGANVLTF,TGTGCCAGCAGCGCGACCATCCTAGCGGGAAGCTCTGGGGCCAACGTCCTGACTTTC
TRBD2,many,TRBJ2-3,TRBV7-9,CASSRSTSGTDTQYF,TGTGCCAGCAGCAGATCGACTAGCGGCACAGATACGCAGTATTTT
TRBD1,few,TRBJ1-2,TRBV27,CASSVSPGGLYGYTF,TGTGCCAGCAGTGTTAGCCCAGGGGGTCTCTATGGCTACACCTTC
NA,few,TRBJ2-7,TRBV28,CASSSREIFYEQYF,TGTGCCAGCAGTTCTCGCGAGATATTCTACGAGCAGTACTTC
NA,many,TRBJ1-2,TRBV6-5,CASSYDRNYGYTF,TGTGCCAGCAGCTACGACAGGAACTATGGCTACACCTTC
TRBD1,NA,TRBJ1-1,TRBV7-8,CASSLLDRGPEAFF,TGTGCCAGCAGCTTATTGGACAGGGGGCCTGAAGCTTTCTTT
NA,few,TRBJ2-5,TRBV13,CASSPRTDSQETQYF,TGTGCCAGCAGCCCCCGAACAGACAGCCAAGAGACCCAGTACTTC
NA,NA,TRBJ2-1,TRBV5-6,CASSLPSDGYNEQFF,TGTGCCAGCAGTCTCCCCTCGGACGGGTACAATGAGCAGTTCTTC
TRBD2,NA,TRBJ2-1,TRBV20-1,CSAGPQRGEFF,TGCAGTGCTGGCCCACAGCGGGGTGAGTTCTTC